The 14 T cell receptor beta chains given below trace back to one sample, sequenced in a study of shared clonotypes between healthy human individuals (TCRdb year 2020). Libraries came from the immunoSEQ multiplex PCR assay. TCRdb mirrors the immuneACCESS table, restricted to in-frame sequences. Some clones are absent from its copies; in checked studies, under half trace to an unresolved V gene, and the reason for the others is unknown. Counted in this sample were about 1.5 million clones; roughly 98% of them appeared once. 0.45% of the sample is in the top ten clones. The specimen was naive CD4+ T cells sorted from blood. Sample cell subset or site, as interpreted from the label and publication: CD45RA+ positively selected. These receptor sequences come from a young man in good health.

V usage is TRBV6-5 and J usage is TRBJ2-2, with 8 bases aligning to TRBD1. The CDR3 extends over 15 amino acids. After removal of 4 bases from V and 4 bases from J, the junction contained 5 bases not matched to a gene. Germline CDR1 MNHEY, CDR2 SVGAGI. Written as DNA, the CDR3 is TGTGCCAGCAGTTCCCTCGACAGGGGCACCGGGGAGCTGTTTTTT. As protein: CASSSLDRGTGELFF.

This CDR3 is CASSQVANYGYTF. The CDR3 DNA is TGTGCCAGCTCCCAAGTAGCTAACTATGGCTACACCTTC. The chain joins TRBV6-5 to TRBJ1-2; D unclear. This CDR3 is 13 amino acids long. Germline-derived CDR1 and CDR2 are MNHEY and SVGAGI. V was trimmed by 8 bases and J by 0 bases, leaving 10 bases between them.

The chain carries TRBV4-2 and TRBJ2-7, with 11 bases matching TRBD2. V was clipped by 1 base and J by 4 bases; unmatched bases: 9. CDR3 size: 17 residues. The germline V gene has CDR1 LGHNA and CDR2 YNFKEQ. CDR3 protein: CASSQVFSGRAGYEQYF. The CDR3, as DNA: TGTGCCAGCAGCCAAGTGTTTAGCGGGAGGGCCGGGTACGAGCAGTACTTC.

The CDR3 DNA reads as TGTGCCAGTAGTATCCCGACCTCGTTACGACTCGGGACAGCCGAGGATGGCTACACCTTC. Protein sequence: CASSIPTSLRLGTAEDGYTF. This chain connects TRBV19 to TRBJ1-2, with 7 bases aligning to TRBD1. This CDR3 spans 20 amino acids. Trimming at V came to 3 bases and at J to 6 bases, leaving 25 bases not matched to a gene. The V gene's germline CDR1 is LNHDA and CDR2 SQIVND (reference sequence).

CDR3 sequence: CASSYSGSGSHEQYF. Written as DNA, the CDR3 is TGTGCCAGCAGTTACTCCGGTAGCGGGAGCCACGAGCAGTACTTC. The chain is built from TRBV6-6 and TRBJ2-7, with 9 bases identical to TRBD2. Germline V lookup: CDR1 MNHNY, CDR2 SVGAGI (reference sequence). CDR3 length equals 15 residues. Unmatched junction bases numbered 5, after V lost 0 bases and J lost 5 bases.

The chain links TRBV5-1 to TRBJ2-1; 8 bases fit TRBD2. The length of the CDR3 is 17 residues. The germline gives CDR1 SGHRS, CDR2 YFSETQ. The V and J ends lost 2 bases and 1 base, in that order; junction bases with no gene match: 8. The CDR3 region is CASSLIQGLGSYNEQFF. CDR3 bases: TGCGCCAGCAGCTTAATACAGGGACTAGGGTCCTACAATGAGCAGTTCTTC.

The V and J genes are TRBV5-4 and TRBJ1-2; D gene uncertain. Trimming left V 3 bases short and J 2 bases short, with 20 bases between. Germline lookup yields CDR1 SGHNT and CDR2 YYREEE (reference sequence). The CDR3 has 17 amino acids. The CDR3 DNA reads TGTGCCAGCAGCTGGGCCCCGGGTCCCACTACCAACTATGGCTACACCTTC. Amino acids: CASSWAPGPTTNYGYTF.

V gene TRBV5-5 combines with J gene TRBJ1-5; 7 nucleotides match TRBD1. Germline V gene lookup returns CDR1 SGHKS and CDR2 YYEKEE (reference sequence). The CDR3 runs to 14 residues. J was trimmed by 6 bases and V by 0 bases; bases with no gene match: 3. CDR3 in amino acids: CASSLATGIQPQHF. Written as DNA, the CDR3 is TGTGCCAGCAGCTTGGCGACAGGGATTCAGCCCCAGCATTTT.

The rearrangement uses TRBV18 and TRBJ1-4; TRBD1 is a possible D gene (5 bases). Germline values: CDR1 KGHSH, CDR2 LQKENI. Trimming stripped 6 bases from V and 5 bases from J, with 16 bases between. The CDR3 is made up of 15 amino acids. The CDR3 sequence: CASSPNSGLNEKLFF. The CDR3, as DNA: TGTGCCAGCTCCCCAAACTCGGGGCTAAATGAAAAACTGTTTTTT.

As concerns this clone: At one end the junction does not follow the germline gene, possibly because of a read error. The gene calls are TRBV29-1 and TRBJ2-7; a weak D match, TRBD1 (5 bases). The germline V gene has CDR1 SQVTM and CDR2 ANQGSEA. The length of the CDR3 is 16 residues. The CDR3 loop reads CSSTGSGVAGSYEQYF. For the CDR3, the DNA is TGTTCATCCACAGGTAGTGGTGTCGCTGGGTCCTACGAGCAGTACTTC.

This CDR3 reads CASSENIFIDSYEQYF. CDR3 in DNA: TGTGCCAGCAGTGAAAATATATTCATTGACTCCTACGAGCAGTACTTC. V usage is TRBV6-1 and J usage is TRBJ2-7; the D is unclear. The CDR3 totals 16 residues. The V end was cut by 2 bases, the J end by 0 bases, with 14 bases between. Germline loops: CDR1 MNHNS, CDR2 SASEGT.

For the CDR3, the DNA is TGCGCCAGCACCCAGGGACTAGCGGGAGGGACAACAGATACGCAGTATTTT. Translating gives CASTQGLAGGTTDTQYF. This chain uses TRBV5-1 with TRBJ2-3; TRBD2 aligns across 16 bases. V lost 6 bases to trimming and J lost 3 bases; unmatched junction nucleotides: 7. The germline CDR1 and CDR2 sequences are SGHRS and YFSETQ. The CDR3 has 17 residues.

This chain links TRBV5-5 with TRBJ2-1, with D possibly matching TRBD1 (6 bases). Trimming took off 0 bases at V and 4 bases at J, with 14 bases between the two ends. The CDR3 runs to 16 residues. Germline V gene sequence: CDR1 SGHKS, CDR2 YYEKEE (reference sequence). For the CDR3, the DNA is TGTGCCAGCAGCTTGGCACCCAGGGGCACATACAATGAGCAGTTCTTC. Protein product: CASSLAPRGTYNEQFF.

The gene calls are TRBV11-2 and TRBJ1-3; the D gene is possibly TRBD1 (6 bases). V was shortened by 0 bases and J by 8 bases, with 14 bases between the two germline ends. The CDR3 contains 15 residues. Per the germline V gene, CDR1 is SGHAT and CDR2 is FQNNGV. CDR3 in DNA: TGTGCCAGCAGCTTAGATTTCACAGGGACGGACACCATATATTTT. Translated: CASSLDFTGTDTIYF.